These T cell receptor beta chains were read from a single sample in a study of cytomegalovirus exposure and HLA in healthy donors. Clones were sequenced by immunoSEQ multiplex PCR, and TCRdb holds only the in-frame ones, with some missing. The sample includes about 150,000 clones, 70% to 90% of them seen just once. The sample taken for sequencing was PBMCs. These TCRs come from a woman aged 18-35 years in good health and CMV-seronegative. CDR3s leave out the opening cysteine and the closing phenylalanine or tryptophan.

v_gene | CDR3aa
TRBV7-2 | ASSLSRVGELF
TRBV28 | ASSLQGALMNEKLF
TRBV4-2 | ASSQGTGGRETQY
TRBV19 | ASSIVGLAGEIDTQY
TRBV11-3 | ASSFQGQGTQY
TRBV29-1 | SVEWGTALYNEQF
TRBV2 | ASTSILGTGSYEQY
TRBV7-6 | ASSPGTGTTYEQY
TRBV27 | ASGSGTDYEQY
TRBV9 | ASSPGTGGGYT
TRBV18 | ASSPFSLSSGNTIY
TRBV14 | ASSPGEYSGEKLF
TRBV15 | ATSRTRGSNQPQH
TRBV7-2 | ASSLDPSPGEQY
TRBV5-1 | ASSSGTGSGNTIY
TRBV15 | ATSGETRVIGTSDNEQF
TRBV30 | AWAQAHTEAF
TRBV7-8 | ASSLPTDRGDTGELF
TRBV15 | ATSRDREGQPQH
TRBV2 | AGHRQGGNTIY
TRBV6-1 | ASSYWTYEQY
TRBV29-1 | SVVGLAGGYEQY
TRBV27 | ASQLQGTKTQY
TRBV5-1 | ASSFGGVNTGELF
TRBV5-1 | ASSDAGTGAYGYT
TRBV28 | ASSSGQGGEQY